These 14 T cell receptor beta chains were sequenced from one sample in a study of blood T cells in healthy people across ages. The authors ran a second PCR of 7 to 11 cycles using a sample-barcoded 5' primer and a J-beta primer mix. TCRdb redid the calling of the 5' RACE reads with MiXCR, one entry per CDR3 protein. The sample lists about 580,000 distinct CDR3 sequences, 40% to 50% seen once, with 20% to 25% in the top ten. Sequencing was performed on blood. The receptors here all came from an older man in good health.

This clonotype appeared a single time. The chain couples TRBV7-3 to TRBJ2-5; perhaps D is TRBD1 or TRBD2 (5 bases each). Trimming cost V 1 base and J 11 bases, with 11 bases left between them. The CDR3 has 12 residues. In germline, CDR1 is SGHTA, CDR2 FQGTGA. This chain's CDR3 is CASSLKMGEQYF. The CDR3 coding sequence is TGTGCCAGCAGCTTAAAAATGGGGGAGCAGTACTTC.

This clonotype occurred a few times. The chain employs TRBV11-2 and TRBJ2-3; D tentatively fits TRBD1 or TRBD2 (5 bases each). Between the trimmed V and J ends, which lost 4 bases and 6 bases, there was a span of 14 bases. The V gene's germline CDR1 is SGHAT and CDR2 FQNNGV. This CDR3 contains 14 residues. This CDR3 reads CASSSRDAGDTQYF. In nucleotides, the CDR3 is TGTGCCAGCAGCTCCCGGGACGCCGGGGATACGCAGTATTTT.

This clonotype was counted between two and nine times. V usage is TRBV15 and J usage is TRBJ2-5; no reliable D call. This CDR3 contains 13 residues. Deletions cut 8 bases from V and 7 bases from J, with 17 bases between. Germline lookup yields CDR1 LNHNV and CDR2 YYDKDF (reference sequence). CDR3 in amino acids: CATGPTPIGTQYF. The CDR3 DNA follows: TGTGCCACCGGGCCGACACCTATCGGGACCCAGTACTTC.

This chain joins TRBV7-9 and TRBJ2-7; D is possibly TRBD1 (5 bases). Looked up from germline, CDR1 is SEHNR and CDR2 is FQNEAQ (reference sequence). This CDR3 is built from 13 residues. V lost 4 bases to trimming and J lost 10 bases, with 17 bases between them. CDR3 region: CASSSSVSRGQYF. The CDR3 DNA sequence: TGTGCCAGCAGCTCCTCCGTCTCTAGGGGTCAGTACTTC. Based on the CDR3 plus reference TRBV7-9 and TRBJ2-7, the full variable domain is DTGVSQNPRHKITKRGQNVTFRCDPISEHNRLYWYRQTLGQGPEFLTYFQNEAQLEKSRLLSDRFSAERPKGSFSTLEIQRTEQGDSAMYLCASSSSVSRGQYFGPGTRLTVT.

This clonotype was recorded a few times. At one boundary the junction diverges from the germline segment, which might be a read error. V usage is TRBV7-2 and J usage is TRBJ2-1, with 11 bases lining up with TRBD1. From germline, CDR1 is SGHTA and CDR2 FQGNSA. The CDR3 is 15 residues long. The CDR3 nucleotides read TGTGCCAGCCGCTTCCGGACAGGGGGCTCCAATGAGCAGTTCTTC. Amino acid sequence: CASRFRTGGSNEQFF.

The CDR3 spells CASVLNPTETQFF. CDR3 coding DNA: TGTGCCAGCGTCCTTAACCCGACGGAGACCCAGTTCTTC. The chain uses TRBV6-6 and TRBJ2-1; D is ambiguous. Deletions cut 8 bases from V and 13 bases from J, with 21 bases between. There are 13 residues in the CDR3. Germline V CDR1 and CDR2: MNHNY, SVGAGI (reference sequence).

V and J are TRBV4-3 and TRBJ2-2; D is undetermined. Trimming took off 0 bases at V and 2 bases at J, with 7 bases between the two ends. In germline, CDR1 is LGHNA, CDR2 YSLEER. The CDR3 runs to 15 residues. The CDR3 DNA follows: TGCGCCAGCAGCCAAGAGGCAGCTAACACCGGGGAGCTGTTTTTT. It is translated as CASSQEAANTGELFF.

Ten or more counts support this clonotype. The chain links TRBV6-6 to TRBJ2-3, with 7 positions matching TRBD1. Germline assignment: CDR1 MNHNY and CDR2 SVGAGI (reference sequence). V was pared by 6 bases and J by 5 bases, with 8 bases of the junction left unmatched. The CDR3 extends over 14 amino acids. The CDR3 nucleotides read TGTGCCAGCAGGCAGACAGGGTATCGAGATACGCAGTATTTT. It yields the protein CASRQTGYRDTQYF.

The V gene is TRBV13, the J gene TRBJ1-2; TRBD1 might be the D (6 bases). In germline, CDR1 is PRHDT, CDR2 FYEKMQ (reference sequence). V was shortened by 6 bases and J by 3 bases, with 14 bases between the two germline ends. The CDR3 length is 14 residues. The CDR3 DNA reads TGTGCCAGCAGTAAACAGGGTTATGACTATGGCTACACCTTC. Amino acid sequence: CASSKQGYDYGYTF.

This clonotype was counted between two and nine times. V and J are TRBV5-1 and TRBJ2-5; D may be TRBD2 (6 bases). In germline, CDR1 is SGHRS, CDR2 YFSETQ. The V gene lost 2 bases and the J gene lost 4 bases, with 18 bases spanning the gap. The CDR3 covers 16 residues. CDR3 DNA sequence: TGCGCCAGCAGCTTAGAGGGGACTGTCGGGGGAGAGACCCAGTACTTC. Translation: CASSLEGTVGGETQYF.

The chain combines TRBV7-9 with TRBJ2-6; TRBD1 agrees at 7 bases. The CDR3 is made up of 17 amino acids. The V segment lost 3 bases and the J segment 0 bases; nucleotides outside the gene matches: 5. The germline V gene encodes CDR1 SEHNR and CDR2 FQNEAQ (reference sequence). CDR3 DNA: TGTGCCAGCAGCTTGCCGCCAGGGGGCTCTGGGGCCAACGTCCTGACTTTC. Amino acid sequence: CASSLPPGGSGANVLTF. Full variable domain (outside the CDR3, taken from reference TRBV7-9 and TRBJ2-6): DTGVSQNPRHKITKRGQNVTFRCDPISEHNRLYWYRQTLGQGPEFLTYFQNEAQLEKSRLLSDRFSAERPKGSFSTLEIQRTEQGDSAMYLCASSLPPGGSGANVLTFGAGSRLTVL.

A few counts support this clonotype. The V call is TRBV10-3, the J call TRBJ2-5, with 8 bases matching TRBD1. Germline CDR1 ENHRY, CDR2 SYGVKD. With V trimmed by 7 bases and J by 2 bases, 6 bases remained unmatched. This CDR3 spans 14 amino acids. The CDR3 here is CAIKTGTGQETQYF. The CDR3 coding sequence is TGTGCCATCAAAACCGGGACAGGACAAGAGACCCAGTACTTC.

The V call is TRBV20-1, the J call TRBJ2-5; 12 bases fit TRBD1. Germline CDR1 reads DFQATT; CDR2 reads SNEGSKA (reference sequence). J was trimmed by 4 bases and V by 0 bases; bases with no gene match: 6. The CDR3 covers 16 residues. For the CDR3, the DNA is TGCAGTGCTAGAGATGGGGACAGGGGGCTCGGAGAGACCCAGTACTTC. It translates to CSARDGDRGLGETQYF.

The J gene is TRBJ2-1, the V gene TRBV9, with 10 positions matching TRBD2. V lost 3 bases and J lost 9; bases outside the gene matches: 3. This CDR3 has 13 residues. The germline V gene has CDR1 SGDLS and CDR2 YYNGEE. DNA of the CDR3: TGTGCCAGCAGCGGTAGCGGGGGGAGTGAGCAGTTCTTC. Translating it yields CASSGSGGSEQFF. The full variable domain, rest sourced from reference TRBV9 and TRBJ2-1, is DSGVTQTPKHLITATGQRVTLRCSPRSGDLSVYWYQQSLDQGLQFLIQYYNGEERAKGNILERFSAQQFPDLHSELNLSSLELGDSALYFCASSGSGGSEQFFGPGTRLTVL.